This T cell receptor beta chain was identified during a study of blood T cell repertoires in COVID-19. Study at large: COVID-19 samples collected from the United States, Italy and Spain covered acute and convalescent phases.

The CDR3 totals 12 residues. CDR1 is LNHDA and CDR2 is SQIVND in the germline V gene (reference sequence). V dropped 5 bases and J dropped 4 bases, with 5 bases sitting between them. Seattle-derived patients entered the study during active infection and were followed longitudinally. Per the study methods: Reference gene primers were amplified, and this amplification served to estimate nucleated cell counts. Repertoires were generated with immunoSEQ multiplex PCR, while TCRdb's copy carries only in-frame clones and drops some. Clonal size and the V and J genes are those of that table, whereas D and trimming came from the DNA. The data show fewer than 400,000 clones, with roughly 90% seen just once and 1.8% held by the top ten.

This TCR was recovered from a woman in her 30s with COVID-19, enrolled during active disease. The rearrangement joins TRBV19 to TRBJ2-2; D remains ambiguous. Sequences were obtained from peripheral blood. Here the CDR3 reads CASSFVTGELFF. The CDR3 DNA reads as TGTGCCAGTAGTTTCGTCACCGGGGAGCTGTTTTTT.